This record concerns one T cell receptor beta chain sequence. PCR was performed using 60 Vbeta and 13 Jbeta primers. The assay was immunoSEQ multiplex PCR, and TCRdb's table has in-frame clones only and misses some. Of 150,000 to 200,000 clones listed, 65% to 80% are singletons. This entry belongs to a study of cytomegalovirus exposure and HLA in healthy donors. This CDR3 spans 17 amino acids. Trimming removed 2 bases from V and 4 bases from J; junction bases left unmatched: 10. Germline lookup yields CDR1 SGHTA and CDR2 FQGNSA. This receptor was identified in a woman in her forties in good health and CMV-seropositive. Sequencing input: PBMCs. This chain links TRBV7-2 with TRBJ2-1; 8 bases match TRBD2. CDR3 sequence: CASSLNGGGRPYNEQFF. The DNA of the CDR3 is TGTGCCAGCAGCTTAAATGGGGGCGGGAGGCCTTACAATGAGCAGTTCTTC.